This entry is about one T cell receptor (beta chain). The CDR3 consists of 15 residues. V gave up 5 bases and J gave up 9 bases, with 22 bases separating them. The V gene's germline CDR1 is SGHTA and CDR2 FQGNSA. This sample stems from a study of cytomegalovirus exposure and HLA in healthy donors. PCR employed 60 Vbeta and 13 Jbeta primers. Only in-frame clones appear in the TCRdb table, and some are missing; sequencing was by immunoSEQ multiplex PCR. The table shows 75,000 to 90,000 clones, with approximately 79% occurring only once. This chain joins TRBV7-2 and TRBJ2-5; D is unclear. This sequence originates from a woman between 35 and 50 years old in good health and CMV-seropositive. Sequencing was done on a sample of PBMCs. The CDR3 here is CASSQQTILRSAQYF. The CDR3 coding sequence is TGTGCCAGCAGCCAACAGACGATCCTAAGGTCGGCCCAGTACTTC. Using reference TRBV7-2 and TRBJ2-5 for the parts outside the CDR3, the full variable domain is GAGVSQSPSNKVTEKGKDVELRCDPISGHTALYWYRQSLGQGLEFLIYFQGNSAPDKSGLPSDRFSAERTGGSVSTLTIQRTQQEDSAVYLCASSQQTILRSAQYFGPGTRLLVL.